These 19 T cell receptor beta chains were sequenced from one sample in a study of monozygotic twins with inflammatory bowel disease. One entry per CDR3 protein, without DNA, is what TCRdb gives after re-calling the 5' RACE reads. This sample contains 350,000 to 400,000 distinct CDR3 sequences. The specimen sequenced was blood. Source of these receptors: a human donor with ulcerative colitis or Crohn's disease, or a healthy co-twin of an affected twin (not recorded which).

The chain is built from TRBV21-1 and TRBJ1-2. TRBV21-1 is designated a pseudogene. CDR3 size: 15 residues. This CDR3 is CASSTTEYTNYGYTF.

This sequence joins TRBV12-3 or TRBV12-4 and TRBJ1-1. The CDR3 is 16 residues long. The CDR3 here is CASRTALGVGNTEAFF.

The chain combines TRBV3-1 with TRBJ2-1; TCRdb designates TRBD2, a call that cannot be tested without DNA. This CDR3 is built from 18 residues. Germline loops: CDR1 LGHDT, CDR2 YNNKEL (reference sequence). The CDR3 region is CASSHRSSGGHSLNEQFF.

The rearrangement links TRBV19 to TRBJ1-5; TCRdb lists TRBD1, though no DNA is available to test this call. The CDR3 runs 14 residues. In germline, CDR1 is LNHDA, CDR2 SQIVND (reference sequence). CDR3 region: CATIEGGHNQPQHF.

The chain is built from TRBV24-1 and TRBJ2-3; TCRdb designates TRBD1, a call that cannot be tested without DNA. Germline V gives CDR1 KGHDR, CDR2 SFDVKD. CDR3 length: 15 residues. The CDR3 sequence: CATSTGQDRQDTQYF.

The chain joins TRBV12-3 or TRBV12-4 to TRBJ1-5; without DNA, the TCRdb call of TRBD1 cannot be checked. The CDR3 is 19 amino acids. CDR3 loop: CASSLKINSGRYSNQPQHF.

The V and J genes are TRBV7-9 and TRBJ2-7; TCRdb outputs TRBD1, but without DNA this stays unchecked. Germline V gene sequence: CDR1 SEHNR, CDR2 FQNEAQ (reference sequence). The CDR3 totals 16 residues. CDR3 residues: CASSLGRGTASYEQYF.

This chain links TRBV12-3 or TRBV12-4 with TRBJ2-3; TCRdb's assignment of TRBD2 cannot be checked, as there is no DNA. The CDR3 has 14 residues. CDR3 amino acids: CASSLGDFSDTQYF.

The chain carries TRBV11-2 and TRBJ2-2. Germline lookup yields CDR1 SGHAT and CDR2 FQNNGV. This CDR3 has 13 amino acids. This CDR3 is CASSAVGTGELFF. The whole variable domain, filled in from reference TRBV11-2 and TRBJ2-2, reads EAGVAQSPRYKIIEKRQSVAFWCNPISGHATLYWYQQILGQGPKLLIQFQNNGVVDDSQLPKDRFSAERLKGVDSTLKIQPAKLEDSAVYLCASSAVGTGELFFGEGSRLTVL.

This rearrangement joins TRBV3-1 to TRBJ2-2. The germline V gene encodes CDR1 LGHDT and CDR2 YNNKEL (reference sequence). The CDR3 has 13 amino acids. CDR3 region: CASSQELPGELFF.

The chain combines TRBV7-9 with TRBJ2-3; TCRdb names TRBD2, which stays unverified in the absence of DNA. The CDR3 is 16 residues long. Germline V gene sequence: CDR1 SEHNR, CDR2 FQNEAQ (reference sequence). This CDR3 reads CASCSLLASSTDTQYF.

The chain uses TRBV7-2 and TRBJ1-5; as DNA is missing, the TRBD1 call by TCRdb cannot be tested. Germline V lookup: CDR1 SGHTA, CDR2 FQGNSA. The CDR3 extends over 14 amino acids. CDR3 region: CASSLPPMGSPQHF.

The chain combines TRBV19 with TRBJ2-1; there is no DNA to check the TCRdb D call of TRBD2. CDR3 length: 16 amino acids. The V gene's germline CDR1 is LNHDA and CDR2 SQIVND (reference sequence). The chain's CDR3 is CASSRGLAGPYNEQFF.

Here the CDR3 reads CASSLLGRDSGANVLTF. The J gene is TRBJ2-6, the V gene TRBV27; TCRdb designates TRBD1, a call that cannot be tested without DNA. The CDR3 sequence is 17 residues long. Looked up from germline, CDR1 is MNHEY and CDR2 is SMNVEV (reference sequence).

V is TRBV29-1 and J is TRBJ2-1; the D call from TCRdb, TRBD2, cannot be confirmed without DNA. The CDR3 runs 14 residues. Per the germline V gene, CDR1 is SQVTM and CDR2 is ANQGSEA. The CDR3 region is CSVDSRGYYNEQFF.

V usage is TRBV7-8 and J usage is TRBJ1-5; the D call of TRBD1 rests on TCRdb alone, since no DNA is present to check it. Germline V lookup: CDR1 SGHVS, CDR2 FQNEAQ. This CDR3 region has 17 residues. CDR3 loop: CASSLGYRGQFNQPQHF.

The chain recombines TRBV5-5 with TRBJ2-2; the TCRdb call, TRBD1, lacks DNA for checking. Germline V lookup: CDR1 SGHKS, CDR2 YYEKEE (reference sequence). This CDR3 is built from 15 residues. CDR3 protein: CASSLVQGKTGELFF. The whole variable domain, filled in from reference TRBV5-5 and TRBJ2-2, reads DAGVTQSPTHLIKTRGQQVTLRCSPISGHKSVSWYQQVLGQGPQFIFQYYEKEERGRGNFPDRFSARQFPNYSSELNVNALLLGDSALYLCASSLVQGKTGELFFGEGSRLTVL.

The V gene is TRBV4-1, the J gene TRBJ2-7; TCRdb's assignment of TRBD1 cannot be checked, as there is no DNA. Looked up from germline, CDR1 is MGHRA and CDR2 is YSYEKL. This CDR3 has 17 residues. The CDR3 sequence is CASSHQAGQVDSYEQYF.

The V and J genes are TRBV24-1 and TRBJ2-1; TCRdb selects TRBD1, and the lack of DNA leaves this call unchecked. Germline V gene lookup returns CDR1 KGHDR and CDR2 SFDVKD. This CDR3 contains 18 residues. CDR3 region: CATSDSWDGTGAYNEQFF.